This T cell receptor (beta chain) came from a study of control samples from healthy donors and cancer patients. CDR1 and CDR2 from the germline V gene are MNHEY and SVGAGI. The ends were cut back, 2 bases at V and 3 bases at J, with 11 bases in the middle. The CDR3 totals 16 residues. The repertoire was sequenced with immunoSEQ multiplex PCR; TCRdb's copy has only in-frame clones and lacks some. The sample includes around 55,000 clones, roughly 95% of them seen just once. Sequencing used blood. The sequence derives from a woman between 18 and 29 years old in good health. The J gene is TRBJ1-6, the V gene TRBV6-5, with D possibly TRBD1 on 5 matching bases. CDR3 loop: CASSYDRDLYNSPLHF. CDR3 sequence (DNA): TGTGCCAGCAGTTACGATCGGGACCTCTATAATTCACCCCTCCACTTT.